This record concerns one T cell receptor (beta chain) sequence. The antigen is unknown. Clones were read by immunoSEQ multiplex PCR, and TCRdb kept only the in-frame ones, dropping some. The table shows 130,000 or so clones, with 90% occurring only once. Per the germline V gene, CDR1 is SGHNT and CDR2 is YYREEE (reference sequence). Germline trimming cut 0 bases from V and 1 base from J; bases unmatched to any gene: 14. This CDR3 comprises 19 residues. This entry belongs to a study of T cell responses to AZD1222 COVID-19 vaccine. About the study: Pooling was applied to second doses at about 4 or about 12 weeks.

Overall study findings and caveats: Donors skewed white British and female; clonal diversity was possibly underestimated. Spike-specific TCR breadth and depth both grew after two AZD1222 doses.

The specimen was peripheral blood, collected on day 0 of AZD1222 vaccination. The chain is built from TRBV5-4 and TRBJ2-7, with 9 positions matching TRBD1. The TCR sequence derives from an adult in good health. CDR3 protein: CASSLGVHRGQWGSYEQYF. The CDR3 DNA reads as TGTGCCAGCAGCTTGGGGGTCCACAGGGGGCAATGGGGTTCCTACGAGCAGTACTTC.